One and the same sample provided the 12 T cell receptor beta chains below, sequenced in a study of Tregs in tolerant kidney transplant recipients. Sequencing used immunoSEQ multiplex PCR; TCRdb keeps in-frame clones, though not all of them. This table holds about 5,300 clones. Recipients received nonmyeloablative bone marrow transplants from related graft donors, with transient mixed chimerism. Sequenced here: CD4+ T cells from blood (PBMCs), sampled about 15 months after the transplant. The receptors derive from a human patient who received a combined kidney and bone marrow transplant. A share of the T cells may be of graft donor origin.

For this clone: The read terminates 3 residues ahead of where the CDR3 ends, so the germline J gene completes it. The gene calls are TRBV20-1 and TRBJ1-6, with 8 bases aligning to TRBD1. Trimming removed 1 base from V and 9 bases from J; junction bases left unmatched: 5. Germline V gene sequence: CDR1 DFQATT, CDR2 SNEGSKA (reference sequence). The CDR3 sequence is 14 residues long. CDR3 residues: CSARVDRGTSPLHF. The part of the CDR3 DNA that was read is TGCAGTGCTAGAGTTGACAGGGGAACTTCACCC.

Concerning this clone: Coverage ceases 3 residues before the CDR3 finishes, and the germline J gene fills in the end. The chain combines TRBV10-1 with TRBJ2-7; TRBD2 matches 10 bases. Per germline, CDR1 WNHNN and CDR2 SYGVQD (reference sequence). V gave up 4 bases and J gave up 2 bases; unmatched junction bases: 5. CDR3 length equals 15 residues. The CDR3 sequence is CASSVNSGGTYEQYF. Incomplete CDR3 DNA: TGCGCCAGCAGTGTTAATAGCGGGGGGACCTACGAG.

As to this clone: Read coverage stops 3 residues before the CDR3 terminus; the germline J gene supplies the remainder. The chain joins TRBV2 to TRBJ1-2, with 7 bases fitting TRBD1. CDR3 size: 16 residues. V lost 2 bases, J lost 4 bases, and 10 bases stayed unmatched. CDR1 is SNHLY and CDR2 is FYNNEI in the germline V gene. This chain's CDR3 is CASSERQGTRGYGYTF. The DNA read from the CDR3 is TGTGCCAGCAGTGAACGACAGGGAACCCGCGGCTATGGC.

The CDR3 is CASRGRDRPGWYYGYTF. CDR3 DNA (partial): TGTGCCAGTAGGGGCCGGGACAGGCCGGGGTGGTACTATGGC. V is TRBV19 and J is TRBJ1-2; 8 positions agree with TRBD1. The read finishes 3 residues shy of the CDR3 end, and the germline J gene is used to complete it. Germline V gives CDR1 LNHDA, CDR2 SQIVND (reference sequence). The CDR3 totals 17 residues. V lost 6 bases to trimming and J lost 3 bases; unmatched junction nucleotides: 15.

Notes on this clone: The read ends 3 residues before the CDR3 terminus; that terminus is restored from the germline J gene. This chain uses TRBV18 with TRBJ2-7, with 13 bases that match TRBD2. Germline V gene data show CDR1 as KGHSH and CDR2 as LQKENI. Losses at the gene ends were 3 bases for V and 2 bases for J; bases not matched to a gene: 4. The CDR3 totals 16 residues. CDR3 DNA, as far as it was read: TGTGCCAGCTCACCGACGGGACTAGCGGGACCCTACGAG. Its translation is CASSPTGLAGPYE. The full CDR3 sequence reads CASSPTGLAGPYEQYF.

Note on this clone: The CDR3 is cut off 3 residues early in the read; its end comes from the germline J gene. The rearrangement links TRBV6-1 to TRBJ1-4; the D gene is possibly TRBD1 (6 bases). This CDR3 spans 15 amino acids. The V end was cut by 4 bases, the J end by 1 base, with 10 bases between. Germline V gene data show CDR1 as MNHNS and CDR2 as SASEGT. The CDR3 here is CASSAGAVTNEKLFF. The sequenced part of the CDR3 DNA is TGTGCCAGCAGTGCAGGGGCCGTAACTAATGAAAAA.

In the case of this clone: Read sequence stops 3 residues before the CDR3 end, and the germline J gene provides the missing end. The chain links TRBV5-1 to TRBJ1-2; 7 bases line up with TRBD1. From germline, CDR1 is SGHRS and CDR2 YFSETQ. The CDR3 covers 14 residues. The trim removed 0 bases at V and 3 bases at J, leaving 2 bases unmatched. The sequenced CDR3 bases are TGCGCCAGCAGCTTGGGGGACAGCTACTATGGC. Residues: CASSLGDSYYG. The whole CDR3 sequence is CASSLGDSYYGYTF.

Notes on this clone: Read coverage stops 3 residues before the CDR3 terminus; the germline J gene supplies the remainder. The chain is built from TRBV5-1 and TRBJ2-1; 8 bases agree with TRBD2. The germline V gene has CDR1 SGHRS and CDR2 YFSETQ. Trimming removed 0 bases from V and 4 bases from J; junction bases left unmatched: 3. There are 15 residues in the CDR3. The CDR3 here is CASSLDVAGYNEQFF. The CDR3 bases that were read are TGCGCCAGCAGCTTGGACGTAGCGGGGTACAATGAG.

With regard to this clone: Coverage ceases 3 residues before the CDR3 finishes, and the germline J gene fills in the end. The chain employs TRBV20-1 and TRBJ2-1, with D tentatively TRBD2 (6 bases). CDR1 DFQATT and CDR2 SNEGSKA come from the germline V gene (reference sequence). The V end was cut by 2 bases, the J end by 9 bases, with 17 bases between. The CDR3 sequence is 14 residues long. This chain's CDR3 is CSARLRLGLREQFF. The sequenced part of the CDR3 DNA is TGCAGTGCTAGACTAAGACTAGGGTTACGTGAG.

Worth noting for this clone: The read terminates 3 residues ahead of where the CDR3 ends, so the germline J gene completes it. J is TRBJ2-7 and V is TRBV7-9; TRBD1 might be the D (6 bases). Germline V lookup: CDR1 SEHNR, CDR2 FQNEAQ (reference sequence). The CDR3 loop spans 14 amino acids. With 5 bases removed from V and 0 bases from J, the gap between germline ends came to 11 bases. The CDR3 region is CASSLRQASYEQYF. The covered CDR3 bases are TGTGCCAGCAGCCTACGACAGGCCTCCTACGAG.

The CDR3 spells CASSQDLGLAGLQETQYF. Partial CDR3 DNA: TGTGCCAGCAGCCAAGATCTGGGATTAGCGGGACTACAAGAGACC. The chain couples TRBV3-1 (or the pseudogene TRBV3-2) to TRBJ2-5, with 8 nucleotides matching TRBD2. The CDR3 end lies 3 residues beyond the end of the read and is filled in from the germline J gene. This CDR3 is 18 amino acids long. The germline V gene encodes CDR1 LGHDT and CDR2 YNNKEL (reference sequence). Trimming removed 0 bases from V and 2 bases from J; junction bases left unmatched: 11.

As regards this clone: From the germline J gene comes the end of the CDR3, since the read stops 3 residues before it. The chain joins TRBV11-2 to TRBJ1-1; the D is unclear. Trimming pared 2 bases from V and 1 base from J, leaving 5 bases between. The germline V gene has CDR1 SGHAT and CDR2 FQNNGV. CDR3 size: 13 residues. The CDR3 spells CASSLTRNTEAFF. The part of the CDR3 DNA that was read is TGTGCCAGCAGCTTAACTAGGAACACTGAA.